The clone carrying this TCR beta chain was seen only a few times. Repertoires were generated with immunoSEQ multiplex PCR, while TCRdb's copy carries only in-frame clones and drops some. Here the sample spans roughly 8,800 clones, approximately 59% being singletons. This sample was included in a study of T cell repertoires in urothelial bladder cancer. Germline CDR1 is LGHNA and CDR2 is YNFKEQ. The CDR3 runs 13 residues. The V end was cut by 5 bases, the J end by 3 bases, with 10 bases between. The sequence derives from a human donor with urothelial carcinoma. The rearrangement links TRBV4-2 to TRBJ1-1; D is possibly TRBD1 (6 bases). Sequencing was carried out using tumor-infiltrating cells from bladder cancer. CDR3 in amino acids: CASSRGGDTEAFF. The CDR3 coding sequence is TGTGCCAGCAGCAGAGGGGGGGACACTGAAGCTTTCTTT.